A selection of T cell receptor beta chains follows, all from one sample in a study of T cell responses to AZD1222 COVID-19 vaccine. The data were produced by immunoSEQ multiplex PCR, yet TCRdb's version contains in-frame clones alone and is incomplete. Here the sample spans tens of thousands of clones, about 78% being singletons. Sequencing was performed on peripheral blood, taken on day 0 of AZD1222 vaccination. The receptors stem from an adult in good health. The CDR3 runs from the conserved cysteine through the conserved F or W. D genes are given only for firm matches. A row's size may be missing; if present it is once, few, many or a size class.

V gene: TRBV7-9; D gene: .; clone size: few; CDR3 protein: CASSFAVGSELFF
V gene: TRBV10-2; D gene: TRBD2; clone size: .; CDR3 protein: CASSDTRREGRNEQFF
V gene: TRBV5-6; D gene: .; clone size: .; CDR3 protein: CASSLGRAAGELFF
V gene: TRBV6-5; D gene: .; clone size: .; CDR3 protein: CASSHQGYGNQPQHF
V gene: TRBV30; D gene: TRBD1; clone size: .; CDR3 protein: CAWAPQDRDSSPLHF
V gene: TRBV2; D gene: TRBD1; clone size: few; CDR3 protein: CASSGQGNYGYTF
V gene: TRBV20-1; D gene: .; clone size: .; CDR3 protein: CSAPLSYEQYF
V gene: TRBV5-5; D gene: .; clone size: .; CDR3 protein: CASSPGELPLYF
V gene: TRBV29-1; D gene: .; clone size: .; CDR3 protein: CSVASGNTGELFF
V gene: TRBV6-2/TRBV6-3; D gene: .; clone size: .; CDR3 protein: CASSSFGGPGELFF
V gene: TRBV4-1; D gene: .; clone size: few; CDR3 protein: CASADRQDSYNEQFF
V gene: TRBV30; D gene: TRBD2; clone size: many; CDR3 protein: CAWSVRGLAGFDEQYF
V gene: TRBV5-1; D gene: .; clone size: few; CDR3 protein: CASSGGDGQPQHF
V gene: TRBV6-5; D gene: TRBD1; clone size: once; CDR3 protein: CASSLPGTGGKLFF
V gene: TRBV7-9; D gene: .; clone size: .; CDR3 protein: CASSSMTVGDTEAFF
V gene: TRBV6-5; D gene: TRBD2; clone size: .; CDR3 protein: CASRMGLAGGTEQFF
V gene: TRBV11-2; D gene: TRBD2; clone size: .; CDR3 protein: CASSLAGGPGNTQYF
V gene: TRBV18; D gene: .; clone size: .; CDR3 protein: CASSPNRASRQETQYF
V gene: TRBV19; D gene: TRBD2; clone size: many; CDR3 protein: CASSIGPTSGRATDTQYF
V gene: TRBV11-2; D gene: .; clone size: .; CDR3 protein: CASSLFATNEKLFF
V gene: TRBV28; D gene: .; clone size: .; CDR3 protein: CASSPNRGDTQYF
V gene: TRBV2; D gene: TRBD1; clone size: .; CDR3 protein: CASVGRGASPLHF
V gene: TRBV6-5; D gene: .; clone size: .; CDR3 protein: CASSYSGTQPQHF
V gene: TRBV18; D gene: .; clone size: .; CDR3 protein: CASHTSRTDTQYF
V gene: TRBV24-1; D gene: .; clone size: .; CDR3 protein: CATSGIGSNEQFF
V gene: TRBV2; D gene: TRBD1; clone size: .; CDR3 protein: CASSDGQGSTEAFF
V gene: TRBV25-1; D gene: .; clone size: few; CDR3 protein: CASSAVSGNTIYF
V gene: TRBV7-9; D gene: TRBD1; clone size: .; CDR3 protein: CASSEGTGSYGYTF
V gene: TRBV9; D gene: .; clone size: .; CDR3 protein: CASSVAGRVSGANVLTF
V gene: TRBV5-1; D gene: TRBD2; clone size: few; CDR3 protein: CASSSGLAGGWGETQYF
V gene: TRBV12-3/TRBV12-4; D gene: .; clone size: .; CDR3 protein: CASRGGPETQYF